Detailed here is one T cell receptor beta chain. CDR1 is LNHDA and CDR2 is SQIVND in the germline V gene (reference sequence). V was clipped by 5 bases and J by 2 bases; unmatched bases: 6. The CDR3 contains 14 residues. The data derive from a study of blood T cell repertoires in COVID-19. Study overall: T cells, B-cell-depleted T cells, or PBMCs supplied cDNA or gDNA.

Per the original data handling: The assay estimated nucleated cells by amplifying reference gene primers. The repertoire was sequenced with immunoSEQ multiplex PCR; TCRdb's copy has only in-frame clones and lacks some. Clone size and V and J calls were adopted from that table, with D and trimming inferred from the DNA. The sample shows some 31,000 clones, about 88% of them seen only once. The V gene is TRBV19, the J gene TRBJ2-7, with 7 bases identical to TRBD1. This clonotype originated in a human donor with active COVID-19. The donor label of this sample is uncertain. Source material: peripheral blood. The CDR3 nucleotides read TGTGCCAGTAGTCTAAAGGGACAGACCTACGAGCAGTACTTC. Amino acid sequence: CASSLKGQTYEQYF.